Listed here are 15 T cell receptor beta chains from one sample, sequenced in a study of long-term antiretroviral therapy in people with HIV. Version v3.0 of the immunoSEQ assay was performed at survey level. The table came from immunoSEQ multiplex PCR; TCRdb's copy has only in-frame clones and leaves some out. The sample consists of approximately 22,000 clones, around 84% of them appearing once. The specimen was unsorted PBMCs, collected 1.3 years after starting antiretroviral therapy. The receptors shown here come from a man between 60 and 70 years old with HIV.

V usage is TRBV5-4 and J usage is TRBJ2-6, with D uncertain. The germline CDR1 and CDR2 sequences are SGHNT and YYREEE (reference sequence). The CDR3 contains 18 residues. V was pared by 1 base and J by 0 bases, with 14 bases between. The CDR3 sequence is CASSLSVTRPSGANVLTF. The DNA of the CDR3 is TGTGCCAGCAGCTTGTCTGTCACACGTCCCTCTGGGGCCAACGTCCTGACTTTC.

This chain joins TRBV19 and TRBJ1-3; TRBD1 matches 8 bases. The length of the CDR3 is 14 residues. V shed 6 bases, J shed 5 bases, and the junction held 6 bases outside the gene matches. Per germline, CDR1 LNHDA and CDR2 SQIVND (reference sequence). The CDR3 region has the DNA TGTGCCAGTAGCCGGGGACAGGAACGAAACACCATATATTTT. Translating it yields CASSRGQERNTIYF.

This chain joins TRBV7-4 and TRBJ1-2; D gene unclear. This CDR3 has 18 amino acids. V was cut by 0 bases and J by 4 bases, with 21 bases left in between. Germline CDR1 reads SGHVT; CDR2 reads SQSDAQ. The CDR3 DNA reads as TGTGCCAGCAGCTTAGCGACCGGTAGGGTGGAAGCACTCTATGGCTACACCTTC. It is translated as CASSLATGRVEALYGYTF.

This chain uses TRBV9 with TRBJ1-6, with D uncertain. The CDR3 is 15 residues long. Deletions cut 0 bases from V and 1 base from J, with 5 bases between. The V gene's germline CDR1 is SGDLS and CDR2 YYNGEE. This CDR3 is CASSVGASYNSPLHF. The DNA for the CDR3 is TGTGCCAGCAGCGTAGGGGCGTCCTATAATTCACCCCTCCACTTT.

The chain joins TRBV5-1 to TRBJ1-4; D uncertain. This CDR3 has 12 amino acids. Per the germline V gene, CDR1 is SGHRS and CDR2 is YFSETQ. The V gene lost 3 bases and the J gene lost 7 bases, with 7 bases spanning the gap. The CDR3 DNA is TGCGCCAGCAGCTCTGACCTTGAAAAACTGTTTTTT. It is translated as CASSSDLEKLFF.

Here the CDR3 reads CASRGGGSTDTQYF. The DNA for the CDR3 is TGTGCCAGCAGAGGTGGGGGGAGCACAGATACGCAGTATTTT. V gene TRBV28 combines with J gene TRBJ2-3, with D maybe TRBD2 (6 bases). V was trimmed by 6 bases and J by 0 bases, leaving 10 bases between them. The CDR3 loop spans 14 amino acids. Germline V gene data show CDR1 as MDHEN and CDR2 as SYDVKM.

CDR3 in DNA: TGTGCCAGCCGCCTTCAGGAGCTCTACGAGCAGTACTTC. It is translated as CASRLQELYEQYF. The chain links TRBV6-6 to TRBJ2-7; D remains unclear. CDR3 length equals 13 residues. Germline-derived CDR1 and CDR2 are MNHNY and SVGAGI (reference sequence). The ends were cut back, 8 bases at V and 3 bases at J, with 14 bases in the middle.

The chain is built from TRBV5-6 and TRBJ2-1; possible D gene TRBD2, 6 bases. Germline V CDR1 and CDR2: SGHDT, YYEEEE. There are 16 residues in the CDR3. Trimming shortened V by 6 bases and J by 0 bases, and 16 bases separated the two germline ends. The CDR3 sequence: CASKDAGGVSYNEQFF. CDR3 sequence (DNA): TGTGCCAGCAAAGACGCCGGGGGAGTCTCCTACAATGAGCAGTTCTTC.

The J gene is TRBJ2-2, the V gene TRBV2; D is unclear. The V gene's germline CDR1 is SNHLY and CDR2 FYNNEI. The CDR3 is 12 amino acids. V lost 7 bases, J lost 8 bases, and 11 bases lay in between. The CDR3 is CASKDGYGELFF. The CDR3 DNA reads TGTGCCAGCAAAGATGGGTATGGGGAGCTGTTTTTT. The full variable domain, in which reference TRBV2 and TRBJ2-2 provide the parts outside the CDR3, is EPEVTQTPSHQVTQMGQEVILRCVPISNHLYFYWYRQILGQKVEFLVSFYNNEISEKSEIFDDQFSVERPDGSNFTLKIRSTKLEDSAMYFCASKDGYGELFFGEGSRLTVL.

The chain joins TRBV25-1 to TRBJ2-2; D unclear. From germline, CDR1 is MGHDK and CDR2 SYGVNS. The CDR3 has 15 residues. V lost 1 base and J 2 bases, leaving 8 bases between the germline ends. The chain's CDR3 is CASSELVVNTGELFF. CDR3 DNA: TGTGCCAGCAGTGAATTGGTAGTTAACACCGGGGAGCTGTTTTTT.

This clone has only one observation. The J gene is TRBJ2-3, the V gene TRBV27; tentatively, D is TRBD1 (7 bases). V was shortened by 5 bases and J by 4 bases, with 16 bases between the two germline ends. Germline V gives CDR1 MNHEY, CDR2 SMNVEV (reference sequence). The CDR3 has 15 amino acids. DNA of the CDR3: TGTGCCAGCAGTCAGGGGGTAGGGGAGGCAGATACGCAGTATTTT. Its translation is CASSQGVGEADTQYF.

The V call is TRBV9, the J call TRBJ1-2; 9 positions agree with TRBD1. The CDR3 length is 16 residues. With V trimmed by 3 bases and J by 2 bases, 8 bases remained unmatched. From germline, CDR1 is SGDLS and CDR2 YYNGEE. CDR3 protein: CASSADPGQGNYGYTF. The CDR3 DNA reads TGTGCCAGCAGCGCGGACCCTGGACAGGGGAACTATGGCTACACCTTC.

The V gene is TRBV18, the J gene TRBJ2-7; 12 bases fit TRBD2. Germline lookup yields CDR1 KGHSH and CDR2 LQKENI. Germline trimming cut 9 bases from V and 5 bases from J; bases unmatched to any gene: 8. This CDR3 is 14 amino acids long. The CDR3 sequence is CASLPSGGADEQYF. The CDR3 coding sequence is TGTGCCAGTCTTCCTAGCGGGGGGGCAGACGAGCAGTACTTC.

The chain recombines TRBV5-1 with TRBJ1-3; D is unclear. The CDR3 totals 14 residues. Trimming took 2 bases from V and 4 from J, leaving 10 bases between them. Germline CDR1 reads SGHRS; CDR2 reads YFSETQ. In nucleotides, the CDR3 is TGCGCCAGCAGCTTATGGGGATCCGGAAACACCATATATTTT. Translated: CASSLWGSGNTIYF.

V and J are TRBV5-1 and TRBJ2-6; possibly TRBD2 for D (6 bases). CDR3 size: 19 residues. The V end was cut by 0 bases, the J end by 0 bases, with 16 bases between. Germline lookup yields CDR1 SGHRS and CDR2 YFSETQ. This chain's CDR3 is CASSLDLLGGVSGANVLTF. CDR3 DNA: TGCGCCAGCAGCTTGGACTTGCTGGGAGGAGTCTCTGGGGCCAACGTCCTGACTTTC.